This is a list of T cell receptor beta chains from one sample in a study of T cells after yellow fever vaccination. TCRdb analysed the 5' RACE reads with MiXCR anew, one entry per CDR3 protein. The data show about 360,000 distinct CDR3 sequences, 6% to 8% seen once. Specimen: PBMCs, collected 5 days after the yellow fever booster vaccination. The receptors were sampled from a man aged 30-40 years who received the YFV17D yellow fever vaccine. CDR3s include the opening cysteine and the closing phenylalanine or tryptophan. The order of the fields is D gene, CDR3 length, V gene, clone size, J gene, CDR3 DNA, CDR3 protein. D genes are given only for firm matches. Expanded clones get a size class; other rows say once, few or many, or leave the size out.

TRBD1	12	TRBV19	few	TRBJ1-2	TGTGCCAGTACTCGGACAGGGGTCCGCTACACCTTC	CASTRTGVRYTF
TRBD2	15	TRBV15	few	TRBJ2-3	TGTGCCACCAGAGAGGGGAGGGCCGGCACAGATACGCAGTATTTT	CATREGRAGTDTQYF
.	16	TRBV14	few	TRBJ2-1	TGTGCCAGCTCTCCTCTACGACTGGAGGGGTACAATGAGCAGTTCTTC	CASSPLRLEGYNEQFF
.	15	TRBV5-1	.	TRBJ2-7	TGCGCCAGCAGCTTGGGGACGGCCGCTACCTACGAGCAGTACTTC	CASSLGTAATYEQYF
TRBD2	15	TRBV19	few	TRBJ2-1	TGTGCCAGTAGTATAAGGACTAGCGGCTACAATGAGCAGTTCTTC	CASSIRTSGYNEQFF
.	13	TRBV24-1	many	TRBJ1-2	TGTGCCACCAGTGAGGAGGGGGGTCGTGGCTACACCTTC	CATSEEGGRGYTF
.	14	TRBV18	.	TRBJ2-5	TGTGCCAGCTCACCACCGGGCAGACAAGATACCCAGTACTTC	CASSPPGRQDTQYF
.	11	TRBV14	many	TRBJ2-7	TGTGCCAGCAATTTTTTCTACGAGCAGTACTTC	CASNFFYEQYF
TRBD2	17	TRBV7-2	few	TRBJ2-2	TGTGCCAGCAGCCTACTAGCGGGCTTTCAGAACACCGGGGAGCTGTTTTTT	CASSLLAGFQNTGELFF
.	14	TRBV10-3	.	TRBJ2-7	TGTGCCATCAAGGGAGGACAGGAATGGGGCGAGCAGTACTTC	CAIKGGQEWGEQYF
.	13	TRBV5-1	.	TRBJ2-7	TGCGCCAGCAGGCCGCGGTCCGCCTACGAGCAGTACTTC	CASRPRSAYEQYF
.	14	TRBV5-1	once	TRBJ1-2	TGCGCCAGCAGCTCGGACGGCCAGTTCTATGGCTACACCTTC	CASSSDGQFYGYTF
.	12	TRBV20-1	many	TRBJ2-4	TGCAGCGTAGGAAGGGCCAAAAACATTCAGTACTTC	CSVGRAKNIQYF
.	14	TRBV4-3	many	TRBJ2-7	TGCGCCAGCAGCCAAGATCAGGGGCCCTACGAGCAGTACTTC	CASSQDQGPYEQYF
TRBD2	14	TRBV10-1	.	TRBJ2-3	TGCGCCAGCAGTATTAGCGGGATCCCCGATACGCAGTATTTT	CASSISGIPDTQYF
.	15	TRBV11-3	.	TRBJ2-1	TGTGCCAGCAGCTTAGGCTCTTTGGGGGGTGATGAGCAGTTCTTC	CASSLGSLGGDEQFF
TRBD2	14	TRBV20-1	.	TRBJ2-3	TGCAGTGCTGGGACTAGCGGGAGAGCAGATACGCAGTATTTT	CSAGTSGRADTQYF